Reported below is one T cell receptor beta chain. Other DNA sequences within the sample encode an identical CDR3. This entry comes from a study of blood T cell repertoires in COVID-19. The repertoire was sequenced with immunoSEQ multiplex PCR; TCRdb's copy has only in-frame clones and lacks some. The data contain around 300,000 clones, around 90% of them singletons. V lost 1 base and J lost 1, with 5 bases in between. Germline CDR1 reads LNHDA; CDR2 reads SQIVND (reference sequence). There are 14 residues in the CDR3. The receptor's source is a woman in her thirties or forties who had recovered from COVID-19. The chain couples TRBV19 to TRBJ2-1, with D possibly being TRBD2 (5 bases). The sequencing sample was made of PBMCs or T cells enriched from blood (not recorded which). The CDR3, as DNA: TGTGCCAGTAGTATAGCGGGGTCCTACAATGAGCAGTTCTTC. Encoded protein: CASSIAGSYNEQFF.